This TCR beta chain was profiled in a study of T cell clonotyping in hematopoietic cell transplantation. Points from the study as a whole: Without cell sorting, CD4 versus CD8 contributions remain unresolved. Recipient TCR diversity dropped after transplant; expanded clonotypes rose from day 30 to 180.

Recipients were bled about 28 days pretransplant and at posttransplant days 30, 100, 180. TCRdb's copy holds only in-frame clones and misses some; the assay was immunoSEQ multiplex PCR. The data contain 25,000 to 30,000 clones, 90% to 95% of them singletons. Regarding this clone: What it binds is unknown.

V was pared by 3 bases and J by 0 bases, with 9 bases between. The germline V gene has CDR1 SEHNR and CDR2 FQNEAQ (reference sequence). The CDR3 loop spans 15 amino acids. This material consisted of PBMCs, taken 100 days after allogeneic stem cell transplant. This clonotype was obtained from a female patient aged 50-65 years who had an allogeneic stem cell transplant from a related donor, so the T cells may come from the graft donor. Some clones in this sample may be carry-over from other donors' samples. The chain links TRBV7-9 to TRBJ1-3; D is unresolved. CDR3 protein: CASSFETRSGNTIYF. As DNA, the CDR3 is TGTGCCAGCAGCTTCGAAACACGCTCTGGAAACACCATATATTTT.